The 26 T cell receptor beta chains listed next were all sequenced from one sample in a study of shared clonotypes between healthy human individuals. The protocol was immunoSEQ multiplex PCR, while the TCRdb copy is restricted to in-frame clones and leaves out a portion. Of 1 million to 1.3 million clones listed, about 80% are singletons. Sequencing used memory CD4+ T cells from PBMCs. The subset here: CD45RA-negative fraction. All receptors come from a man aged 18 to 29 in good health. Some clones in this sample may be carry-over from other donors' samples.

This CDR3 reads CASSSAGNYGYTF. The DNA for the CDR3 is TGTGCCAGCAGTTCGGCGGGGAATTACGGCTACACCTTC. J is TRBJ1-2 and V is TRBV27; no definite D call. The CDR3 length is 13 residues. V dropped 4 bases and J dropped 8 bases, with 14 bases sitting between them. Germline-derived CDR1 and CDR2 are MNHEY and SMNVEV (reference sequence).

The chain links TRBV2 to TRBJ1-4, with D tentatively TRBD1 (5 bases). Trimming stripped 6 bases from V and 1 base from J, with 9 bases between. The length of the CDR3 is 14 residues. CDR1 is SNHLY, CDR2 FYNNEI, per germline. The CDR3 reads CASRRGLTNEKLFF. The CDR3 DNA reads as TGTGCCAGCAGGCGGGGGTTAACTAATGAAAAACTGTTTTTT.

The chain uses TRBV27 and TRBJ2-7, with 12 positions matching TRBD2. Germline V lookup: CDR1 MNHEY, CDR2 SMNVEV (reference sequence). The CDR3 sequence is 19 residues long. Trimming cost V 0 bases and J 1 base; bases outside gene matches: 10. CDR3 DNA: TGTGCCAGCAGTTTATCGACTAGCGGGAGTAGTATAAAGTCCTACGAGCAGTACTTC. Translating it yields CASSLSTSGSSIKSYEQYF.

CDR3 sequence: CAWSVTGGWDSFYEQYF. The CDR3 bases are TGTGCCTGGAGTGTAACCGGAGGTTGGGACAGCTTCTACGAGCAGTACTTC. The chain combines TRBV30 with TRBJ2-7, with 7 positions matching TRBD1. This CDR3 contains 17 residues. The germline V gene encodes CDR1 GTSNPN and CDR2 SVGIG (reference sequence). J was trimmed by 3 bases and V by 0 bases; bases with no gene match: 14.

This chain links TRBV4-2 with TRBJ2-1; 8 nucleotides line up with TRBD2. With 3 bases clipped from V and 4 bases from J, the junction kept 5 bases outside the gene matches. This CDR3 has 15 amino acids. Germline CDR1 LGHNA, CDR2 YNFKEQ. In nucleotides, the CDR3 is TGTGCCAGCAGCCATCTAGCGGGTACATACAATGAGCAGTTCTTC. It encodes CASSHLAGTYNEQFF.

The chain links TRBV11-2 to TRBJ2-5, with 7 positions matching TRBD2. The V gene's germline CDR1 is SGHAT and CDR2 FQNNGV. This CDR3 contains 17 residues. V gave up 2 bases and J gave up 5 bases; unmatched junction bases: 14. CDR3 DNA sequence: TGTGCCAGCAGCTTACTGGGGGGGGTTCCCAACCCGGAGACCCAGTACTTC. This codes for CASSLLGGVPNPETQYF.

The chain employs TRBV27 and TRBJ1-2, with TRBD1 as a possible D gene (6 bases). Germline V gene lookup returns CDR1 MNHEY and CDR2 SMNVEV (reference sequence). The CDR3 has 17 amino acids. Trimming took off 0 bases at V and 2 bases at J, with 16 bases between the two ends. The CDR3 nucleotides read TGTGCCAGCAGTTTATCCACAGTGTTGGGGGCAAACTATGGCTACACCTTC. The encoded protein is CASSLSTVLGANYGYTF.

The J gene is TRBJ2-7, the V gene TRBV28, with D unclear. V lost 2 bases, J lost 12 bases, and 20 bases lay in between. CDR1 and CDR2 from the germline V gene are MDHEN and SYDVKM. The CDR3 extends over 14 amino acids. The chain's CDR3 is CASSLPAGTFPAYF. In nucleotides, the CDR3 is TGTGCCAGCAGTTTACCTGCTGGAACTTTCCCCGCGTACTTC.

The V and J genes are TRBV11-2 and TRBJ1-1; a weak D match, TRBD1 (6 bases). Germline-derived CDR1 and CDR2 are SGHAT and FQNNGV. CDR3 size: 13 residues. Deletions cut 6 bases from V and 4 bases from J, with 12 bases between. CDR3 bases: TGTGCCAGCAGGTCAGTCAGGGGCACTGAAGCTTTCTTT. This sequence encodes CASRSVRGTEAFF.

This clone turned up a few times. This may come from a read error, since a much larger clone is one base off. The rearrangement joins TRBV5-4 to TRBJ2-2; D is unresolved. There are 12 residues in the CDR3. Trimming removed 0 bases at V and 3 bases at J, with 0 bases between. Germline CDR1 is SGHNT and CDR2 is YYREEE (reference sequence). CDR3 sequence: CASSLDTGELFF. The DNA for the CDR3 is TGTGCCAGCAGCTTGGACACCGGGGAGCTGTTTTTT.

The chain joins TRBV19 to TRBJ1-2; possible D gene TRBD1, 6 bases. In germline, CDR1 is LNHDA, CDR2 SQIVND (reference sequence). The V end was cut by 5 bases, the J end by 6 bases, with 16 bases between. The CDR3 spans 14 residues. The CDR3 region has the DNA TGTGCCAGTAGTGCCAACAGGGAATGGAATGGCTACACCTTC. As protein: CASSANREWNGYTF.

The J gene is TRBJ2-1, the V gene TRBV4-3, with a tentative D call TRBD2 (6 bases). From germline, CDR1 is LGHNA and CDR2 YSLEER. This CDR3 spans 16 amino acids. V lost 0 bases and J 0 bases, leaving 9 bases between the germline ends. CDR3 sequence: CASSQDPSVSYNEQFF. The CDR3 DNA sequence: TGCGCCAGCAGCCAAGACCCTAGCGTCTCCTACAATGAGCAGTTCTTC.

The chain is built from TRBV5-1 and TRBJ2-2, with 7 bases lining up with TRBD2. V was pared by 4 bases and J by 3 bases, with 6 bases of the junction left unmatched. CDR1 and CDR2 (germline): SGHRS, YFSETQ. The CDR3 has 15 residues. The CDR3 is CASSPQGGDTGELFF. The CDR3 nucleotides read TGCGCCAGCAGCCCGCAGGGAGGGGACACCGGGGAGCTGTTTTTT.

The table lists this clone with a few counts. V and J are TRBV4-1 and TRBJ2-7; tentative D call: TRBD1 (5 bases). V lost 0 bases to trimming and J lost 5 bases, with 11 bases between them. CDR3 size: 14 residues. Per germline, CDR1 MGHRA and CDR2 YSYEKL. The CDR3: CASSQDRVSHEQYF. CDR3 DNA sequence: TGCGCCAGCAGCCAAGACAGGGTGAGCCACGAGCAGTACTTC.

The chain is built from TRBV28 and TRBJ1-2, with no clear D. The V end lost 5 bases, the J end lost 2 bases, and 12 bases lay between the germline ends. The CDR3 loop spans 14 amino acids. Germline CDR1 reads MDHEN; CDR2 reads SYDVKM. The CDR3 DNA reads as TGTGCCAGCAGTCCGCTCGGCGGGAACTATGGCTACACCTTC. This codes for CASSPLGGNYGYTF.

This clone was counted only a few times. The genes are TRBV19 and TRBJ1-5; possible D gene TRBD1, 6 bases. The CDR3 has 14 amino acids. Trimming removed 3 bases at V and 4 bases at J, with 10 bases between. Germline loops: CDR1 LNHDA, CDR2 SQIVND (reference sequence). The CDR3 reads CASSMIGGNQPQHF. CDR3 nucleotide sequence: TGTGCCAGTAGTATGATAGGGGGAAATCAGCCCCAGCATTTT.

The chain carries TRBV5-6 and TRBJ1-5; possible D gene TRBD1, 6 bases. Germline loops: CDR1 SGHDT, CDR2 YYEEEE. CDR3 length: 15 residues. V lost 0 bases, J lost 3 bases, and 10 bases lay in between. The CDR3 loop reads CASSLDAGANQPQHF. CDR3 bases: TGTGCCAGCAGCTTGGACGCAGGGGCCAATCAGCCCCAGCATTTT.

This clone was detected only once. The J gene is TRBJ2-1, the V gene TRBV9; TRBD2 aligns across 10 bases. Germline values: CDR1 SGDLS, CDR2 YYNGEE. The ends lost 1 base at V and 4 bases at J; junction bases unmatched: 5. The CDR3 has 16 amino acids. The CDR3, as DNA: TGTGCCAGCAGCGTATTAGCGGGAGGTATGTACAATGAGCAGTTCTTC. It is translated as CASSVLAGGMYNEQFF.

The CDR3 loop is CASSLEAQRTEQYF. The DNA of the CDR3 is TGTGCCAGCAGCTTAGAGGCTCAAAGAACCGAGCAGTACTTC. The rearrangement joins TRBV7-2 to TRBJ2-7; D is uncertain. CDR1 and CDR2 (germline): SGHTA, FQGNSA. The CDR3 length is 14 residues. Trimming took 1 base from V and 6 from J, leaving 13 bases between them.

This sequence joins TRBV4-1 and TRBJ2-1, with D perhaps matching TRBD1 (5 bases). In germline, CDR1 is MGHRA, CDR2 YSYEKL. This CDR3 is built from 12 residues. V gave up 4 bases and J gave up 8 bases, with 9 bases separating them. The CDR3 DNA is TGCGCCAGCAGCCTACAGGACGATGAGCAGTTCTTC. Translated: CASSLQDDEQFF.

The rearrangement links TRBV5-1 to TRBJ2-7; TRBD2 aligns across 8 bases. V lost 0 bases to trimming and J lost 4 bases; unmatched junction nucleotides: 12. Germline V lookup: CDR1 SGHRS, CDR2 YFSETQ. This CDR3 is built from 17 residues. As DNA, the CDR3 is TGCGCCAGCAGCTTGGGACTAGCGCGGGAAGGCAGGTACGAGCAGTACTTC. This encodes CASSLGLAREGRYEQYF.

The chain employs TRBV15 and TRBJ2-3, with no clear D. This CDR3 is 16 amino acids long. Germline V gives CDR1 LNHNV, CDR2 YYDKDF (reference sequence). The ends were cut back, 1 base at V and 2 bases at J, with 13 bases in the middle. The CDR3 nucleotides are TGTGCCACCAGCAGAGGGGTTGGCAGCTTCACAGATACGCAGTATTTT. Amino acids: CATSRGVGSFTDTQYF.

The V gene is TRBV9, the J gene TRBJ2-3, with D perhaps TRBD2 (6 bases). V lost 4 bases, J lost 0 bases, and 12 bases lay in between. Germline CDR1 is SGDLS and CDR2 is YYNGEE. CDR3 size: 15 residues. CDR3 in amino acids: CASSFGLTSTDTQYF. In nucleotides, the CDR3 is TGTGCCAGCAGCTTCGGACTAACTAGCACAGATACGCAGTATTTT.

The rearrangement uses TRBV11-3 and TRBJ2-5; D is undetermined. The germline V and J ends were trimmed by 7 bases and 1 base, with 7 bases remaining between them. The CDR3 sequence is 12 residues long. Germline CDR1 reads SGHNT; CDR2 reads YENEEA. In DNA form, the CDR3 reads TGTGCCAGCATTGGCAGCCAAGAGACCCAGTACTTC. Its protein is CASIGSQETQYF.

This clone was counted between two and nine times. The DNA for the CDR3 is TGTGCCAGCTCTCACACTAGGGATACGCAGTATTTT. This codes for CASSHTRDTQYF. The genes are TRBV18 and TRBJ2-3; the D gene is possibly TRBD2 (5 bases). This CDR3 spans 12 amino acids. V dropped 6 bases and J dropped 6 bases, with 10 bases sitting between them. CDR1 is KGHSH, CDR2 LQKENI, per germline.

The rearrangement uses TRBV10-3 and TRBJ1-3; no firm D call. V was pared by 8 bases and J by 9 bases, with 23 bases between. This CDR3 is built from 15 residues. Germline V CDR1 and CDR2: ENHRY, SYGVKD. The CDR3 region is CAIREESARVGTIYF. Written as DNA, the CDR3 is TGTGCCATCCGGGAGGAGTCCGCTCGAGTCGGCACCATATATTTT.